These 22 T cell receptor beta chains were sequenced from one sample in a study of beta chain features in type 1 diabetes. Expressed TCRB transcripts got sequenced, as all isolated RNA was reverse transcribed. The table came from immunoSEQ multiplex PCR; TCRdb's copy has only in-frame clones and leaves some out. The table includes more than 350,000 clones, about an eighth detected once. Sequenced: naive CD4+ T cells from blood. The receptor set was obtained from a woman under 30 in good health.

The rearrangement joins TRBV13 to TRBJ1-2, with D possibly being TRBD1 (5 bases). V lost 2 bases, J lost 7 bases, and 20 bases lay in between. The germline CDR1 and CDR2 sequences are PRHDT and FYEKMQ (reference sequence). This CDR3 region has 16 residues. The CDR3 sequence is CASSLIRGRPKGGYTF. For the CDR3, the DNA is TGTGCCAGCAGCTTAATTAGGGGACGGCCTAAGGGTGGCTACACCTTC. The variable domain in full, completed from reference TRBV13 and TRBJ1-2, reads AAGVIQSPRHLIKEKRETATLKCYPIPRHDTVYWYQQGPGQDPQFLISFYEKMQSDKGSIPDRFSAQQFSDYHSELNMSSLELGDSALYFCASSLIRGRPKGGYTFGSGTRLTVV.

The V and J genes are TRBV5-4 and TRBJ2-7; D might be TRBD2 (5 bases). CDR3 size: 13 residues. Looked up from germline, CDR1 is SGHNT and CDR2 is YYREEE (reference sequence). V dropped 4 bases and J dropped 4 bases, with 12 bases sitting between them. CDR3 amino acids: CASSTGLAYEQYF. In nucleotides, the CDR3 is TGTGCCAGCAGCACCGGACTGGCGTACGAGCAGTACTTC.

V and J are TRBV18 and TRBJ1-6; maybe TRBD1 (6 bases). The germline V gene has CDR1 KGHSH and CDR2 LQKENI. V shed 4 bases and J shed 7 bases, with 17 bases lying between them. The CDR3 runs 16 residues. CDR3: CASSLTPGASNSPLHF. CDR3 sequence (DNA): TGTGCCAGCTCACTCACTCCAGGGGCGTCAAATTCACCCCTCCACTTT. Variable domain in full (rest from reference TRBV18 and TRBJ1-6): NAGVMQNPRHLVRRRGQEARLRCSPMKGHSHVYWYRQLPEEGLKFMVYLQKENIIDESGMPKERFSAEFPKEGPSILRIQQVVRGDSAAYFCASSLTPGASNSPLHFGNGTRLTVT.

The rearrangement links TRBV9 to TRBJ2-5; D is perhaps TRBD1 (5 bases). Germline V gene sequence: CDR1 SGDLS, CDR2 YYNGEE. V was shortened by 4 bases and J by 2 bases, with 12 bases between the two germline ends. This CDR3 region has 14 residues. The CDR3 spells CASSSRQLQETQYF. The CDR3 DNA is TGTGCCAGCAGCTCAAGACAGTTGCAAGAGACCCAGTACTTC. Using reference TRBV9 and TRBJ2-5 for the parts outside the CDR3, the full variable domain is DSGVTQTPKHLITATGQRVTLRCSPRSGDLSVYWYQQSLDQGLQFLIQYYNGEERAKGNILERFSAQQFPDLHSELNLSSLELGDSALYFCASSSRQLQETQYFGPGTRLLVL.

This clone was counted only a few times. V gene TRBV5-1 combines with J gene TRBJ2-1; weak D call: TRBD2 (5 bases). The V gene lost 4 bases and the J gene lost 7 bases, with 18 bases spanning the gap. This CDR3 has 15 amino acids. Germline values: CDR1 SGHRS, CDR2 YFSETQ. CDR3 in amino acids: CASSGGEFEWNEQFF. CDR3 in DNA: TGCGCCAGCAGCGGTGGGGAGTTCGAGTGGAATGAGCAGTTCTTC.

The CDR3 bases are TGTGCCAGCAGCCCGGGACGGACGGAGAGTTATGGCTACACCTTC. Translated: CASSPGRTESYGYTF. The chain couples TRBV5-6 to TRBJ1-2; TRBD1 is a possible D gene (5 bases). This CDR3 spans 15 amino acids. V gave up 4 bases and J gave up 5 bases, with 18 bases separating them. Germline-derived CDR1 and CDR2 are SGHDT and YYEEEE.

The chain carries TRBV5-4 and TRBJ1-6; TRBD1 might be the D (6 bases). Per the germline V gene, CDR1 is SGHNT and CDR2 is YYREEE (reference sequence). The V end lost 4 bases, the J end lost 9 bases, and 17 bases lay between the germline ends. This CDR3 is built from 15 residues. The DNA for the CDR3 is TGTGCCAGCAGCCTCCCCGAGGGGGACGGTTCACCCCTCCACTTT. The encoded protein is CASSLPEGDGSPLHF.

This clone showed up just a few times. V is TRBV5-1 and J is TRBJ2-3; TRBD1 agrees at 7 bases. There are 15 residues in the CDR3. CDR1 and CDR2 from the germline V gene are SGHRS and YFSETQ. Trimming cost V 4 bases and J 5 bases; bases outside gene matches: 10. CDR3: CASSPGTALRDTQYF. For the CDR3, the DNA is TGCGCCAGCAGCCCCGGGACAGCCCTCAGAGATACGCAGTATTTT.

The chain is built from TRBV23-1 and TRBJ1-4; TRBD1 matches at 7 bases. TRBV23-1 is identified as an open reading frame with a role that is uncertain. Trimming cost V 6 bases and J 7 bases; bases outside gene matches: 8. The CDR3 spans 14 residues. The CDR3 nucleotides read TGCGCCAGCAGAACAGGGGAGTTCGGTGAAAAACTGTTTTTT. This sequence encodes CASRTGEFGEKLFF.

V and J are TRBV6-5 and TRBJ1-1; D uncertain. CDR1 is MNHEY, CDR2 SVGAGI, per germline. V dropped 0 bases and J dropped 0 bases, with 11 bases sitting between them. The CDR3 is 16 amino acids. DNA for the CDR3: TGTGCCAGCAGTTACTCCCCCGGGAAGATGAACACTGAAGCTTTCTTT. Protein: CASSYSPGKMNTEAFF.

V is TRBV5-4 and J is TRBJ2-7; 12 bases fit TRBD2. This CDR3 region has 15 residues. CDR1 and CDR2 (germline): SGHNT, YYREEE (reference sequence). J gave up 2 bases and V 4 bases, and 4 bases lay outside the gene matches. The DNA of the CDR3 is TGTGCCAGCAGCCCTGGACTAGCGGGAACCTACGAGCAGTACTTC. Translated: CASSPGLAGTYEQYF.

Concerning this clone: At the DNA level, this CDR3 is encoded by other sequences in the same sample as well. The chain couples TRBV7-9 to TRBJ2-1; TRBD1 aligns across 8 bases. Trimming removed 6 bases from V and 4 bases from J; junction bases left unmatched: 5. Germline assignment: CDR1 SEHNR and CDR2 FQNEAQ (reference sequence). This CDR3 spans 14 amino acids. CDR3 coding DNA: TGTGCCAGCAGTCTTGACAGGGGTTACAATGAGCAGTTCTTC. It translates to CASSLDRGYNEQFF. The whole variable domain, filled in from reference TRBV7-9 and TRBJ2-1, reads DTGVSQNPRHKITKRGQNVTFRCDPISEHNRLYWYRQTLGQGPEFLTYFQNEAQLEKSRLLSDRFSAERPKGSFSTLEIQRTEQGDSAMYLCASSLDRGYNEQFFGPGTRLTVL.

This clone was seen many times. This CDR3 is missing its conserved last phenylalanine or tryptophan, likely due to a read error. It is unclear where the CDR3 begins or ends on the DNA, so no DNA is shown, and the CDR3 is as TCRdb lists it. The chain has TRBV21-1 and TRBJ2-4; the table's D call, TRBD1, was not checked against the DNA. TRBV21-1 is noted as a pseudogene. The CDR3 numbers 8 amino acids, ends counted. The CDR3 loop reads CASSARGR.

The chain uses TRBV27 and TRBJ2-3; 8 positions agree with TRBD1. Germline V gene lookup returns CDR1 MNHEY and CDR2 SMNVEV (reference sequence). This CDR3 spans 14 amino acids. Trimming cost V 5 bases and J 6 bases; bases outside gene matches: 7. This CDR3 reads CASSTRRQGDTQYF. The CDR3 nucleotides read TGTGCCAGCAGTACCCGAAGACAGGGGGATACGCAGTATTTT.

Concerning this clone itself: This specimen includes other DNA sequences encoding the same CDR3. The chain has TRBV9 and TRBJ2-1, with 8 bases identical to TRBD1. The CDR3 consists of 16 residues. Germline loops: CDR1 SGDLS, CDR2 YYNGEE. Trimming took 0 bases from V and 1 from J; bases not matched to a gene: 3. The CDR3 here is CASSVVGQGSYNEQFF. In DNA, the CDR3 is TGTGCCAGCAGCGTAGTCGGACAGGGTTCCTACAATGAGCAGTTCTTC.

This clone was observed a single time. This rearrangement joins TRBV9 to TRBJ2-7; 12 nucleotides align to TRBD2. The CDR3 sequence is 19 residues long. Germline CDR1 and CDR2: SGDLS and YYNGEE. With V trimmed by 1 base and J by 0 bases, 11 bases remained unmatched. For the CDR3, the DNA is TGTGCCAGCAGCGTATTTGCGCCTATGACTAGCGGGGGCTCCTACGAGCAGTACGTC. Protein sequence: CASSVFAPMTSGGSYEQYV.

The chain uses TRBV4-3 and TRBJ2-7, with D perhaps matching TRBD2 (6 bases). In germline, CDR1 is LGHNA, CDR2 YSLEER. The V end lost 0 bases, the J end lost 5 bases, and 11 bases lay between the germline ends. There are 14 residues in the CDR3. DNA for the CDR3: TGCGCCAGCAGCCAAGAATATCTAGCGAACGAGCAGTACTTC. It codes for CASSQEYLANEQYF.

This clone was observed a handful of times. CDR3 in DNA: TGCGCCAGCAGCTTGAGTATTTCTGGGGCCAACGTCCTGACTTTC. Translated, it gives CASSLSISGANVLTF. This rearrangement joins TRBV5-1 to TRBJ2-6; no clear D. This CDR3 has 15 amino acids. V lost 1 base and J 1 base, leaving 6 bases between the germline ends. Germline CDR1 reads SGHRS; CDR2 reads YFSETQ.

The CDR3, as DNA: TGCAGCGTTGCAACCGCGGGATCGAGAGGGGAGCTGTTTTTT. Its protein product is CSVATAGSRGELFF. This sequence joins TRBV29-1 and TRBJ2-2; TRBD2 is a possible D gene (6 bases). The germline gives CDR1 SQVTM, CDR2 ANQGSEA. This CDR3 region has 14 residues. V was pared by 4 bases and J by 8 bases, with 17 bases between.

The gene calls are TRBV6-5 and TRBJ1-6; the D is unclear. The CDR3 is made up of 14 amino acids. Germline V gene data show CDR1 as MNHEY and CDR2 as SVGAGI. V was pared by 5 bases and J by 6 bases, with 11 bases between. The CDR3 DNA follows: TGTGCCAGCAGTCCAGGAACAGTTAATTCACCCCTCCACTTT. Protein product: CASSPGTVNSPLHF.

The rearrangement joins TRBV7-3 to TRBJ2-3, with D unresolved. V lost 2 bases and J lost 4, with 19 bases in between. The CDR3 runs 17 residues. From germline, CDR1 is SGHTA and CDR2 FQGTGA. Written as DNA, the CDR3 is TGTGCCAGCAGCTTAGATCGGTCCTCGGGTCTAGCAGATACGCAGTATTTT. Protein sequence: CASSLDRSSGLADTQYF.

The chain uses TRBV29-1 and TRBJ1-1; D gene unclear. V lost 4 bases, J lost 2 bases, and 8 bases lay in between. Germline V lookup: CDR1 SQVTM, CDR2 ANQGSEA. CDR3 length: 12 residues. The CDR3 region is CSVGAPNTEAFF. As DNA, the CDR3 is TGCAGCGTTGGGGCGCCTAACACTGAAGCTTTCTTT.